The T cell receptor (beta chain) described here comes from a study of PD-1 blockade in classical Hodgkin lymphoma (dated by TCRdb to between 2020 and 2021). As for the study more broadly: Nivolumab dosing was 3 mg/kg intravenously every 2 weeks, continuing until either disease progression or unacceptable toxicity. The study used TCR beta sequencing and CyTOF to define a peripheral blood immune signature of response to PD-1 blockade in classical Hodgkin lymphoma. Paper-wide results and their limitations: Baseline diversity similar to that of newly diagnosed patients was observed in trial patients achieving complete response, whereas significantly lower diversity was observed in partial responders and progressors. Baseline TCR diversity was reported as lower in newly diagnosed patients than in healthy donors, and lower still in relapsed/refractory patients. Lower diversity was seen in patients whose nivolumab began less than 1 year after ASCT, and these patients were left out of later analyses so that immune reconstitution would not confound the results. A significant rise by C4D1 was seen in CD4+ but not CD8+ TCR diversity (p=0.0027 vs p=0.16), with the rise being most apparent in complete responders (p=0.02). Only a single clinical trial cohort was studied, and what caused the repertoire differences, possibly disease activity or prior therapy, remained undefined.

V is trimmed back by 0 bases and J by 3 bases, and the junction contains 3 bases that no gene match accounts for. CDR1 LGHNA and CDR2 YSLEER are derived from the germline V gene. CDR3 length: 16 amino acids, cysteine to phenylalanine. This entry keeps only the CDR3 DNA: 48 bases, framed from base 1. This clone was detected once. What this receptor recognizes is not known. No much larger clonotype is one base removed from it; base qualities were not supplied. Read against the paper, the sample's time point label means: cycle 1 day 1 (C1D1), immediately before nivolumab initiation. Every trial patient had relapsed after autologous stem cell transplantation, and cohorts A, B and C differed in prior brentuximab vedotin exposure. The trial cohort included 55 to 65 patients with relapsed/refractory classical Hodgkin lymphoma, and each patient had a best overall response of complete response, partial response or progressive disease. Single-agent nivolumab was administered to trial patients in the multi-cohort phase II CheckMate 205 trial. An independent review committee assessed best overall response using the 2007 International Working Group response criteria. Trial PBMCs were collected immediately before nivolumab initiation (C1D1) and during therapy at cycle 2 day 1 and cycle 4 day 1. Peripheral blood was collected in 8 mL Vacutainer Cell Preparation Tubes, from which PBMCs were isolated by centrifugation and then cryopreserved.

The Qiagen DNeasy kit was used to extract genomic DNA from unsorted PBMCs and from the negatively selected CD4+ and CD8+ fractions. TCR beta CDR3 regions were amplified by immunoSEQ multiplex PCR using primers annealing to V and J segments. A synthetic immune receptor repertoire was used to minimize amplification bias, and any residual bias was removed computationally once sequencing was done. In the paper's pipeline: Custom Python scripts were used to quantify repertoire diversity as the Shannon entropy index. Unsorted, CD4+ and CD8+ repertoires were examined separately, except in combined analyses, for which CD4+ and CD8+ sequences were merged in silico. Clonal expansion was defined as at least a 2-fold frequency increase after treatment relative to C1D1, with a pseudocount of 0.5 for undetected baseline clones. Singleton clones were defined as clones with 0 or 1 copy at C1D1, and non-singleton clones were defined as clones with 2 or more copies. By matching protein sequences in sorted samples from the same patient, clones expanded in unsorted samples were annotated as CD4+, CD8+ or unknown. Wilcoxon tests on paired samples were used to test changes in diversity from C1D1 to C4D1. What TCRdb holds here is the immuneACCESS table cut down to in-frame rearrangements. Part of the clones is not present; checked against another copy, under half of the missing clones reflect an unresolved V gene, and the others are unexplained. That table is the source of V, J and clone size, and D and trimming were worked out from the DNA. The sample data list roughly 32,000 clones, and around four fifths of these were observed just once. Approximately 32% of the sample is taken by the ten largest.

The sequence is built from TRBV4-3 and TRBJ2-2; 8 bases in the junction line up with TRBD1. This clonotype originated in a human donor with classical Hodgkin lymphoma. The source was peripheral blood mononuclear cells (PBMCs), collected at baseline. The DNA is TGCGCCAGCAGCCAAGAAGGACAGGGAGACACCGGGGAGCTGTTTTTT. Its protein reads: CASSQEGQGDTGELFF.